Sequencing of this T cell receptor beta chain was carried out in a study of shared clonotypes between healthy human individuals. Sequencing was at deep level. Measured with immunoSEQ multiplex PCR; TCRdb has only the in-frame clones, and not every one. The sample includes more than 200,000 clones, about 69% of them seen just once. There are 14 residues in the CDR3. The germline V gene has CDR1 GTSNPN and CDR2 SVGIG (reference sequence). Trimming took off 7 bases at V and 2 bases at J, with 17 bases between the two ends. The rearrangement links TRBV30 to TRBJ1-2; perhaps TRBD1 as D (5 bases). The specimen sequenced was memory CD4+ T cells sorted from blood. Regarding subset: CD45RA-negative fraction. This sequence was found in a man younger than 45 in good health. Here the CDR3 reads CALGSGTYNYGYTF. The CDR3 region has the DNA TGTGCCTTGGGATCCGGGACGTACAACTATGGCTACACCTTC.